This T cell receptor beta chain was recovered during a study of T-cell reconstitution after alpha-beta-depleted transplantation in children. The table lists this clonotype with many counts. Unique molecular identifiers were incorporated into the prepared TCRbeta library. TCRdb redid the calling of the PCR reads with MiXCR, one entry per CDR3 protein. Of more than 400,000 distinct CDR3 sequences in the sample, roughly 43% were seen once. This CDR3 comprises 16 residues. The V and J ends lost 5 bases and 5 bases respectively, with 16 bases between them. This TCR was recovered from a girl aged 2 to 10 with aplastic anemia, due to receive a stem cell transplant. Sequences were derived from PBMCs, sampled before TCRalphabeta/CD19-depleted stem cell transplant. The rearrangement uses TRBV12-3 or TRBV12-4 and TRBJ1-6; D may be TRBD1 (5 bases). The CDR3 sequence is CASSRGLGGDNSPLHF. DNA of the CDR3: TGTGCCAGCAGTAGGGGCCTGGGAGGAGATAATTCACCCCTCCACTTT.